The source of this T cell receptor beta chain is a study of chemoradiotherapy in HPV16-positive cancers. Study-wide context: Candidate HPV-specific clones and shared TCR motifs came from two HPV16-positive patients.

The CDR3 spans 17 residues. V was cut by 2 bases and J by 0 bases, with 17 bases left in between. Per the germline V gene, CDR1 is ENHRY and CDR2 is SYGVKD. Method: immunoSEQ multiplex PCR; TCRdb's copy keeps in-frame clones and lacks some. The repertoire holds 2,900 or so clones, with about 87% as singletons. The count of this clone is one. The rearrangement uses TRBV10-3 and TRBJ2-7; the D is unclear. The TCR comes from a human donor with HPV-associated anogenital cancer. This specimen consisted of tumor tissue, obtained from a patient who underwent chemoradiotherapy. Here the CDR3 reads CAISETPLLEGSYEQYF. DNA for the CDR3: TGTGCCATCAGTGAGACACCCCTGCTTGAAGGCTCCTACGAGCAGTACTTC.